A selection of T cell receptor beta chains follows, all from one sample in a study of shared clonotypes between healthy human individuals. The repertoire was sequenced with immunoSEQ multiplex PCR; TCRdb's copy has only in-frame clones and lacks some. This table has 2 million to 2.5 million clones, around 93% appearing once. Source material: naive CD4+ T cells from PBMCs. The receptors stem from a man between 18 and 29 years old in good health. Some clones in this sample may be carry-over from other donors' samples. CDR3s leave out the opening cysteine and the closing phenylalanine or tryptophan. The order of the fields is J gene, V gene, CDR3 protein.

J: TRBJ1-6; V: TRBV20-1; CDR3: SARQGTPLH
J: TRBJ2-1; V: TRBV5-1; CDR3: ASDGGGGPNEQF
J: TRBJ1-2; V: TRBV6-5; CDR3: ASSYAAIYGYT
J: TRBJ2-5; V: TRBV5-6; CDR3: ASSGERDRPLKTQY
J: TRBJ1-1; V: TRBV7-9; CDR3: ASSSAQGGTEAF
J: TRBJ2-3; V: TRBV7-9; CDR3: ASSPVAGGTDTQY
J: TRBJ1-6; V: TRBV28; CDR3: ASSLFPGRVGANSPLH
J: TRBJ2-2; V: TRBV6-1; CDR3: ASREHVPGGELF
J: TRBJ2-7; V: TRBV28; CDR3: ASSPGGLAYEQY
J: TRBJ1-4; V: TRBV6-6; CDR3: ASSYNPGQGDEKLF
J: TRBJ2-3; V: TRBV5-6; CDR3: ASSLAQGSGDTQY
J: TRBJ2-7; V: TRBV19; CDR3: ASSGGRGEQY
J: TRBJ2-1; V: TRBV9; CDR3: ASSSPGLAGGRSYNEQF
J: TRBJ2-1; V: TRBV9; CDR3: ASSPSGKGAYEQF
J: TRBJ1-1; V: TRBV29-1; CDR3: SVERAGRWTF
J: TRBJ1-2; V: TRBV14; CDR3: ASSQGRFYGYT
J: TRBJ1-2; V: TRBV6-1; CDR3: ASSEETVLYGYT
J: TRBJ2-1; V: TRBV7-3; CDR3: ASSSQRGAYNEQF
J: TRBJ2-1; V: TRBV7-2; CDR3: ASSAPGLAGHNEQF
J: TRBJ2-3; V: TRBV29-1; CDR3: SVPVGGRSDTQY
J: TRBJ2-7; V: TRBV11-2; CDR3: ASSPTGTVGYEQY
J: TRBJ1-4; V: TRBV28; CDR3: ASTRGGGVGEKLF
J: TRBJ1-2; V: TRBV11-2; CDR3: ASSLAGLGGYT
J: TRBJ1-5; V: TRBV27; CDR3: ASSSGQPVPQH
J: TRBJ1-5; V: TRBV6-5; CDR3: ASSYTWTGGGQPQH
J: TRBJ1-1; V: TRBV5-1; CDR3: ASSLIARGDGTEAF
J: TRBJ2-7; V: TRBV5-8; CDR3: ASSLGIGTGANKQY
J: TRBJ1-4; V: TRBV7-9; CDR3: ASSAARIQGLDAEKLF
J: TRBJ2-1; V: TRBV7-3; CDR3: ASSPGQGRGLTNNEQF
J: TRBJ2-7; V: TRBV10-1; CDR3: ASTGYNPGRAYEQY
J: TRBJ1-2; V: TRBV6-5; CDR3: ASSSRNYGYT
J: TRBJ2-3; V: TRBV27; CDR3: ASSLSRGMFDTQY
J: TRBJ1-2; V: TRBV28; CDR3: ASSSGPLRDYGYT
J: TRBJ2-2; V: TRBV25-1; CDR3: ASSAPPGGANTGELF
J: TRBJ1-1; V: TRBV25-1; CDR3: ASSELAWLTILRTEAF
J: TRBJ2-2; V: TRBV2; CDR3: ASSEDGTNTGELF
J: TRBJ1-1; V: TRBV28; CDR3: ASSSHGTGVLWAR
J: TRBJ1-2; V: TRBV14; CDR3: ASSQIGDRNYGYT
J: TRBJ2-5; V: TRBV30; CDR3: AWISGSQETQY
J: TRBJ1-4; V: TRBV5-1; CDR3: ASSYSGTGVNEKLF
J: TRBJ2-7; V: TRBV4-3; CDR3: ASSQDVGGRDGYEQY
J: TRBJ2-3; V: TRBV7-8; CDR3: ASSLDGGRTDTQY
J: TRBJ2-3; V: TRBV30; CDR3: ARQGQRGGTDTQY
J: TRBJ2-2; V: TRBV7-2; CDR3: ASSQKGGGTNTGELF
J: TRBJ2-5; V: TRBV11-3; CDR3: ASRKGVGETQY
J: TRBJ2-6; V: TRBV30; CDR3: ARGAGDSGANVLT
J: TRBJ2-1; V: TRBV6-1; CDR3: ASETSGGYNEQF
J: TRBJ1-1; V: TRBV6-4; CDR3: ASSAEQGLEAF
J: TRBJ1-4; V: TRBV30; CDR3: ACPLPRQGGEEKLF
J: TRBJ1-5; V: TRBV18; CDR3: ASSPGRGTDQPQH
J: TRBJ1-1; V: TRBV5-4; CDR3: ASSLVSPNTEAF
J: TRBJ2-5; V: TRBV7-2; CDR3: ASSSQGGEETQY
J: TRBJ1-4; V: TRBV6-1; CDR3: ASIRVVADGEKLF
J: TRBJ1-4; V: TRBV21-1; CDR3: ASSRRIPATNEKLF
J: TRBJ1-3; V: TRBV9; CDR3: ASSVDVRLSGNTIY